This T cell receptor (beta chain) was sequenced during a study of cytomegalovirus exposure and HLA in healthy donors. CDR3 size: 16 residues. V shed 2 bases and J 1 base; nucleotides not matched to a gene: 4. Germline V gene data show CDR1 as WNHNN and CDR2 as SYGVQD (reference sequence). The PCR had 60 Vbeta and 13 Jbeta primers. Profiling relied on immunoSEQ multiplex PCR, and the TCRdb table lists in-frame clones only, not all of them. The sample carries roughly 160,000 clones, 70% to 80% recorded once. Study-wide findings and caveats: In an earlier analysis, about 87% or about 30%: the productive usage of most TCR beta V segments. The HLA-A and HLA-B alleles of most subjects were reportedly predicted accurately from TCR beta sequences.

On this clone: Its specificity is unknown.

Material for sequencing was PBMCs. The J gene is TRBJ2-2, the V gene TRBV10-1; TRBD2 agrees at 7 bases. This clonotype originated in a man aged 50-60 years in good health and CMV-seropositive. This chain's CDR3 is CASSETGGGNTGELFF. Written as DNA, the CDR3 is TGCGCCAGCAGTGAGACTGGCGGGGGGAACACCGGGGAGCTGTTTTTT.